What follows describes a single T cell receptor (beta chain). The antigen is unknown. 60 Vbeta and 13 Jbeta primers were used in PCR. The table came from immunoSEQ multiplex PCR; TCRdb's copy has only in-frame clones and leaves some out. This table holds approximately 150,000 clones, around 68% found once. Germline lookup yields CDR1 MNHEY and CDR2 SVGAGI. V lost 0 bases and J lost 7, with 9 bases in between. This CDR3 is built from 14 residues. The entry originates in a study of cytomegalovirus exposure and HLA in healthy donors. Study results and limitations: The study recorded 164 TCR beta chains that were cytomegalovirus-associated.

V and J are TRBV6-5 and TRBJ1-4; the D gene is possibly TRBD1 (6 bases). Input material: PBMCs. This receptor was taken from a woman in her thirties or forties in good health and CMV-seropositive. This chain's CDR3 is CASSYSRQVEKLFF. The CDR3 nucleotides are TGTGCCAGCAGTTACTCGAGACAGGTTGAAAAACTGTTTTTT.